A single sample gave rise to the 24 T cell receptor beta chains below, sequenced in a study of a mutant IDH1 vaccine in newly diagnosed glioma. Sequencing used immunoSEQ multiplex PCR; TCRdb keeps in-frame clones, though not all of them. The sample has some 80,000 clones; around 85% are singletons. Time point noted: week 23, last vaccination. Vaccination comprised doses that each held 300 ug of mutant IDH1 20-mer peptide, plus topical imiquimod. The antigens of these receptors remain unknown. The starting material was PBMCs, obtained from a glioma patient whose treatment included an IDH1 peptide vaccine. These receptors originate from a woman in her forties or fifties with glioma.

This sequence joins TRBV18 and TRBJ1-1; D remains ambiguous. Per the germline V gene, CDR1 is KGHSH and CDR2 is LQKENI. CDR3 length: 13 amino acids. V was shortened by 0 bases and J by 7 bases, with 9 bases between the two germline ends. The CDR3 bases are TGTGCCAGCTCACCACCGAACAAACTTGAAGCTTTCTTT. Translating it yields CASSPPNKLEAFF.

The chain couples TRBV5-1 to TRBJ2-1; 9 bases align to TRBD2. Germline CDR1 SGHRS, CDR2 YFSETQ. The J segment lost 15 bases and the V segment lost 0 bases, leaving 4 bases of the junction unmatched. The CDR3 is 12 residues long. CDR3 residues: CASSLGREGRFF. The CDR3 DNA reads TGCGCCAGCAGCTTGGGGCGGGAGGGCCGGTTCTTC.

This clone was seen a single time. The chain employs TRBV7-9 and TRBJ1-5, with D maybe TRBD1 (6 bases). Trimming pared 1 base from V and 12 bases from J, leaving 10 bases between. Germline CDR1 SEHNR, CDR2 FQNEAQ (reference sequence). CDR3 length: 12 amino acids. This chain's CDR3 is CASSLVGALQHF. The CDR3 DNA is TGTGCCAGCAGCTTAGTGGGGGCACTCCAGCATTTT.

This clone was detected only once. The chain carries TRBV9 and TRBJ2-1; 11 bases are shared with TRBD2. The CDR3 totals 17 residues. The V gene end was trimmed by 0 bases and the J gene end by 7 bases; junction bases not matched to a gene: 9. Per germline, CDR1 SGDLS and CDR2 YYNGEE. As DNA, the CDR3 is TGTGCCAGCAGCGTAGTACCTATAGCGGGAGGGCCAAATGAGCAGTTCTTC. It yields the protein CASSVVPIAGGPNEQFF.

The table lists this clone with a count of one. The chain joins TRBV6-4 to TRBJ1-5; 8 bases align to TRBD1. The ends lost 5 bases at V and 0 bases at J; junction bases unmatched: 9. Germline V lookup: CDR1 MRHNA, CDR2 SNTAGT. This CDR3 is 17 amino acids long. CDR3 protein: CASSSRDRFHSNQPQHF. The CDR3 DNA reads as TGTGCCAGCAGTTCCCGGGACAGGTTCCATAGCAATCAGCCCCAGCATTTT.

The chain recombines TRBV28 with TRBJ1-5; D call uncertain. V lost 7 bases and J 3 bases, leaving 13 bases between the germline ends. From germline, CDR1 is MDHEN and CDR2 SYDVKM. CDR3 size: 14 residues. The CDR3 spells CASKANTVNQPQHF. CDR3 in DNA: TGTGCCAGCAAAGCCAACACCGTCAATCAGCCCCAGCATTTT.

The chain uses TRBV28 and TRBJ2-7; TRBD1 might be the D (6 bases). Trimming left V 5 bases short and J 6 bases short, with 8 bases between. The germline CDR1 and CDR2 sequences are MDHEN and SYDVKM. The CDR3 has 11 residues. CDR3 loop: CASSPQGEQYF. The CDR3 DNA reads TGTGCCAGCAGTCCACAGGGCGAGCAGTACTTC.

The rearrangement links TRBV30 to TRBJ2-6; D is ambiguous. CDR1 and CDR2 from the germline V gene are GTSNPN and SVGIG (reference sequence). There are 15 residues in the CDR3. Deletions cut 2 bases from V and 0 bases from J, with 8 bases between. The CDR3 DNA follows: TGTGCCTGGAGTCCAGGCGTCTCTGGGGCCAACGTCCTGACTTTC. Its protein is CAWSPGVSGANVLTF.

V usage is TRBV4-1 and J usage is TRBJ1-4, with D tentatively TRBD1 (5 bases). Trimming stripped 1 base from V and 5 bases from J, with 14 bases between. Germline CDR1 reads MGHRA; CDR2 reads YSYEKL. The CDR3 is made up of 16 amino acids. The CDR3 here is CASSQGPLGVNEKLFF. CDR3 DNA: TGCGCCAGCAGCCAAGGGCCCCTGGGGGTGAATGAAAAACTGTTTTTT.

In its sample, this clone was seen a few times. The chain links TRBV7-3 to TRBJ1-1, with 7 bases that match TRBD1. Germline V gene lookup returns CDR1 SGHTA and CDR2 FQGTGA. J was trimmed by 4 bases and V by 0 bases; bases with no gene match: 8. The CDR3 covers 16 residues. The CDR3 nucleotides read TGTGCCAGCAGCTTAACGTTGGTGACAGGGAGCACTGAAGCTTTCTTT. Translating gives CASSLTLVTGSTEAFF.

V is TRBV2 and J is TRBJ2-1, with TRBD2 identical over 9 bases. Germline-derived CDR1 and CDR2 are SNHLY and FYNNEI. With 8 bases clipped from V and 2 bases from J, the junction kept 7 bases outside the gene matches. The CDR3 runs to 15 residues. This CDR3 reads CASPRAGGPYNEQFF. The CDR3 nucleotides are TGTGCCAGCCCCCGGGCGGGAGGGCCCTACAATGAGCAGTTCTTC.

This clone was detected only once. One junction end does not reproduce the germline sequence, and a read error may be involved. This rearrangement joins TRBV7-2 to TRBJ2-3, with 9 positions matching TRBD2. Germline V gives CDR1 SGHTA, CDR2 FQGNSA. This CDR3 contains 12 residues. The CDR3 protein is CASSLVAGGPHF. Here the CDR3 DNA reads TGTGCCAGCAGCTTAGTTGCGGGAGGGCCCCATTTT.

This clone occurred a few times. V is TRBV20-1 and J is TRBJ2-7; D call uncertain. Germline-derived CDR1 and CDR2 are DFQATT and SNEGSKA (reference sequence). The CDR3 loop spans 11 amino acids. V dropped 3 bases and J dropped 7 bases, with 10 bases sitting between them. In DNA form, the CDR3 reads TGCAGTGCTAGTGGCACTGAGGAGCAGTACTTC. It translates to CSASGTEEQYF.

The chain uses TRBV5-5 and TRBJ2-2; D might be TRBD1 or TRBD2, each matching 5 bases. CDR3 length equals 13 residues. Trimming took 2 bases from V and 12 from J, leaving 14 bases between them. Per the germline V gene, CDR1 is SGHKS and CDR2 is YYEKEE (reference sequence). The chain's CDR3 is CASSFERAGKLFF. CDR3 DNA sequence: TGTGCCAGCAGCTTCGAGAGGGCAGGGAAGCTGTTTTTT. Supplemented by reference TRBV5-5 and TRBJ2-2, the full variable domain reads DAGVTQSPTHLIKTRGQQVTLRCSPISGHKSVSWYQQVLGQGPQFIFQYYEKEERGRGNFPDRFSARQFPNYSSELNVNALLLGDSALYLCASSFERAGKLFFGEGSRLTVL.

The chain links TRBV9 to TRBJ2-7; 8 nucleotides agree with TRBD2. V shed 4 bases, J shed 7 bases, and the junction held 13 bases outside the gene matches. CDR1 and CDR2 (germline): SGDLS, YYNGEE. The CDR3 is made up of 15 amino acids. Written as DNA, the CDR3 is TGTGCCAGCAGCCCCCCTAGCGGGTCCGTTGGGGAGCAGTACTTC. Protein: CASSPPSGSVGEQYF.

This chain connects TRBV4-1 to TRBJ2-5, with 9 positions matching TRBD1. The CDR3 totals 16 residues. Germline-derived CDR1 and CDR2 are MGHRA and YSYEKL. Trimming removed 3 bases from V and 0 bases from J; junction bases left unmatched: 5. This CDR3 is CASSQRQGENQETQYF. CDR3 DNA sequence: TGCGCCAGCAGCCAGAGACAGGGGGAGAACCAAGAGACCCAGTACTTC.

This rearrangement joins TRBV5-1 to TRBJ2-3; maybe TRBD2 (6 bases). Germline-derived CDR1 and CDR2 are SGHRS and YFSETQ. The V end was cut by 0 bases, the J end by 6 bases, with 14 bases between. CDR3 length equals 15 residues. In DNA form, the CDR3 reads TGCGCCAGCAGCTTGGAATCGTCTAGCGTCGATACGCAGTATTTT. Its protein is CASSLESSSVDTQYF.

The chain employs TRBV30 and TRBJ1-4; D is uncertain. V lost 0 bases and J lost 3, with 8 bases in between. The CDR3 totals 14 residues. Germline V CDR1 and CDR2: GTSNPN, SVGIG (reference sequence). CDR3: CAWSVRQANEKLFF. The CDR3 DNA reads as TGTGCCTGGAGTGTACGGCAGGCTAATGAAAAACTGTTTTTT.

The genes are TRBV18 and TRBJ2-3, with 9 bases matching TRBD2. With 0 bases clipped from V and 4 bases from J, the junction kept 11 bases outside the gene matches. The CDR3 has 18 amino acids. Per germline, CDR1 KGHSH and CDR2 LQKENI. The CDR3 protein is CASSPPRGREGLADTQYF. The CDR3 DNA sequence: TGTGCCAGCTCACCACCCCGGGGGCGGGAGGGCCTGGCAGATACGCAGTATTTT.

The CDR3 sequence: CAWSVVEVSPLHF. In nucleotides, the CDR3 is TGTGCCTGGAGTGTTGTGGAGGTTTCACCCCTCCACTTT. This rearrangement joins TRBV30 to TRBJ1-6, with D unresolved. Germline assignment: CDR1 GTSNPN and CDR2 SVGIG (reference sequence). V lost 0 bases and J 9 bases, leaving 9 bases between the germline ends. This CDR3 is built from 13 residues. Variable domain in full (rest from reference TRBV30 and TRBJ1-6): SQTIHQWPATLVQPVGSPLSLECTVEGTSNPNLYWYRQAAGRGLQLLFYSVGIGQISSEVPQNLSASRPQDRQFILSSKKLLLSDSGFYLCAWSVVEVSPLHFGNGTRLTVT.

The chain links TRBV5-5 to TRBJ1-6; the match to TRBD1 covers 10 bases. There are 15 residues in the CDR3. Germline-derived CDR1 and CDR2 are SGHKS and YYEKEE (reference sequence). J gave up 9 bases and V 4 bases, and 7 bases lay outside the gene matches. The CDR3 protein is CASSPGGQGSSPLHF. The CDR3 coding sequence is TGTGCCAGCAGCCCAGGGGGACAGGGGAGTTCACCCCTCCACTTT.

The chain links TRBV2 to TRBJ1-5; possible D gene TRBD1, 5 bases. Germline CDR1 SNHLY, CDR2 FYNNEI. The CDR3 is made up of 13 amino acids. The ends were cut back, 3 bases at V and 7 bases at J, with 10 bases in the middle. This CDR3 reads CASSEVRGQPQHF. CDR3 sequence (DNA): TGTGCCAGCAGTGAGGTTCGGGGGCAGCCCCAGCATTTT.

This CDR3 is CAIRATGDTEAFF. The CDR3 DNA reads TGTGCCATCAGGGCTACAGGCGACACTGAAGCTTTCTTT. This chain links TRBV10-3 with TRBJ1-1, with D tentatively TRBD1 (5 bases). Trimming removed 6 bases at V and 3 bases at J, with 11 bases between. CDR3 length equals 13 residues. Germline V lookup: CDR1 ENHRY, CDR2 SYGVKD.

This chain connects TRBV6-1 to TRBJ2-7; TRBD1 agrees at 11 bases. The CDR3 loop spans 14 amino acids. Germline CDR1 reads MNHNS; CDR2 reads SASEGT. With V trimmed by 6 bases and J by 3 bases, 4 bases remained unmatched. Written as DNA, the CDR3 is TGTGCCAGCAGGGCCGGGACAGGGGGCTACGAGCAGTACTTC. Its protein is CASRAGTGGYEQYF.